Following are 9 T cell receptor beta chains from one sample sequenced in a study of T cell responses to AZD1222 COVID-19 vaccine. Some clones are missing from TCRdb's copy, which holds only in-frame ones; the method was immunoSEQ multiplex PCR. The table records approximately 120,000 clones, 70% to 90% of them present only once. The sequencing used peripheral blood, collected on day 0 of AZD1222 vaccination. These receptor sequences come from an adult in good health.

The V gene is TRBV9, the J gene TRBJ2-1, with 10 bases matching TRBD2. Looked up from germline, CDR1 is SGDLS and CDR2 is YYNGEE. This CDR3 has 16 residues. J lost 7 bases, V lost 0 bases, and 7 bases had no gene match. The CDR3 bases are TGTGCCAGCAGCGTAGCACCAGCGGGAGGGCCGAATGAGCAGTTCTTC. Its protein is CASSVAPAGGPNEQFF. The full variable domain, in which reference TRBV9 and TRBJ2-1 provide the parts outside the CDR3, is DSGVTQTPKHLITATGQRVTLRCSPRSGDLSVYWYQQSLDQGLQFLIQYYNGEERAKGNILERFSAQQFPDLHSELNLSSLELGDSALYFCASSVAPAGGPNEQFFGPGTRLTVL.

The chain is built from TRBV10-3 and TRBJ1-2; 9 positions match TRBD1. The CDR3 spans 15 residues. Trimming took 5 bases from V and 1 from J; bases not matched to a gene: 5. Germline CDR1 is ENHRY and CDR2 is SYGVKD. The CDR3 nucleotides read TGTGCCATCAGTCCGACAGGGGGAAATAACTATGGCTACACCTTC. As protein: CAISPTGGNNYGYTF.

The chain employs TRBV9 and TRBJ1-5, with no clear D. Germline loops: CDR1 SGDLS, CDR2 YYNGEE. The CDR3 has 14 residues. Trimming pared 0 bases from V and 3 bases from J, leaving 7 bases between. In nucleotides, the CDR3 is TGTGCCAGCAGCGTAGGTGGCTACAATCAGCCCCAGCATTTT. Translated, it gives CASSVGGYNQPQHF. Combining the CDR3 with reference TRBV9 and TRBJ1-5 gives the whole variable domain DSGVTQTPKHLITATGQRVTLRCSPRSGDLSVYWYQQSLDQGLQFLIQYYNGEERAKGNILERFSAQQFPDLHSELNLSSLELGDSALYFCASSVGGYNQPQHFGDGTRLSIL.

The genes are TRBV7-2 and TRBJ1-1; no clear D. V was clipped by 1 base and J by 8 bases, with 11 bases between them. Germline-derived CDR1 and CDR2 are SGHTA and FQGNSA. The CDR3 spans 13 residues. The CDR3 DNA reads TGTGCCAGCAGCTTAGTTATGGCGACAGAAGCTTTCTTT. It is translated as CASSLVMATEAFF. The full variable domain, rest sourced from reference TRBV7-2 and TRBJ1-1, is GAGVSQSPSNKVTEKGKDVELRCDPISGHTALYWYRQSLGQGLEFLIYFQGNSAPDKSGLPSDRFSAERTGGSVSTLTIQRTQQEDSAVYLCASSLVMATEAFFGQGTRLTVV.

The CDR3 nucleotides read TGTGCCAGCTCATTGGACAGTAGCAATCAGCCCCAGCATTTT. Its translation: CASSLDSSNQPQHF. The genes are TRBV18 and TRBJ1-5; perhaps TRBD1 as D (6 bases). Germline CDR1 and CDR2: KGHSH and LQKENI. V gave up 5 bases and J gave up 0 bases, with 8 bases separating them. CDR3 length equals 14 residues.

The CDR3 DNA reads as TGTGCCAGCAGCCCCCAAACAGACGGACTTGGCTACACCTTC. Amino acid sequence: CASSPQTDGLGYTF. The chain couples TRBV9 to TRBJ1-2; D unresolved. This CDR3 comprises 14 residues. Trimming removed 4 bases from V and 7 bases from J, with 17 bases in between. The germline gives CDR1 SGDLS, CDR2 YYNGEE.

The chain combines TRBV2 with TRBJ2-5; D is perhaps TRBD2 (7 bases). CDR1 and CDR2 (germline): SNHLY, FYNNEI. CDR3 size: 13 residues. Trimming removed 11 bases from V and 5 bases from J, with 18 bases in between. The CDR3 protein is CASEGGQGETQYF. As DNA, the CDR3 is TGTGCCTCCGAGGGAGGGCAGGGGGAGACCCAGTACTTC. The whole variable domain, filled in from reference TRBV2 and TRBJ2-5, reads EPEVTQTPSHQVTQMGQEVILRCVPISNHLYFYWYRQILGQKVEFLVSFYNNEISEKSEIFDDQFSVERPDGSNFTLKIRSTKLEDSAMYFCASEGGQGETQYFGPGTRLLVL.

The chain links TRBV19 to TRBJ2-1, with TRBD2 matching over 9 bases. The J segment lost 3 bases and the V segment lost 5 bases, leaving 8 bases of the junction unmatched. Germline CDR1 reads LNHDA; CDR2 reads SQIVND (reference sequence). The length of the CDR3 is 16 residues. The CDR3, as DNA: TGTGCCAGTAGTCGGGGGGGACTAGCCTTCTACAATGAGCAGTTCTTC. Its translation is CASSRGGLAFYNEQFF.

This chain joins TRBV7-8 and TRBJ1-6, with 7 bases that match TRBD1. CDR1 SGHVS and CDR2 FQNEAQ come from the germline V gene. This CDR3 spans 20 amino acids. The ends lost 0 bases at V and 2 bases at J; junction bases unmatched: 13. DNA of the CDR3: TGTGCCAGCAGCTTAGCGGGGGTCAGGGGGTTGTATCCCTATAATTCACCCCTCCACTTT. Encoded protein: CASSLAGVRGLYPYNSPLHF. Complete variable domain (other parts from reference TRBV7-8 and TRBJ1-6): GAGVSQSPRYKVAKRGQDVALRCDPISGHVSLFWYQQALGQGPEFLTYFQNEAQLDKSGLPSDRFFAERPEGSVSTLKIQRTQQEDSAVYLCASSLAGVRGLYPYNSPLHFGNGTRLTVT.